A selection of T cell receptor beta chains follows, all from one sample in a study of OX40 agonist ivuxolimab in advanced cancers. The data were produced by immunoSEQ multiplex PCR, yet TCRdb's version contains in-frame clones alone and is incomplete. The sample carries more than 45,000 clones, around 89% recorded once. The source material was CD4+ or CD8+ T cells sorted from blood, sampled in a trial of the OX40 agonist ivuxolimab. These TCRs come from an adult with an advanced solid tumor such as melanoma, head and neck, liver or kidney cancer. Both conserved end residues are part of each CDR3. The D gene is left open where the match is weak. Clone size is given for some rows only: seen once, a few or many times, or a class if the clone is expanded.

-,TRBJ2-1,-,TRBV30,CAWSVQAGTEQFF,TGTGCCTGGAGTGTTCAGGCCGGGACCGAGCAGTTCTTC
-,TRBJ2-2,TRBD2,TRBV5-8,CASSLGLATGTTGELFF,TGTGCCAGCAGCTTGGGACTAGCTACGGGAACCACCGGGGAGCTGTTTTTT
once,TRBJ2-2,-,TRBV6-5,CASSYSSGSGELFF,TGTGCCAGCAGTTACTCGAGTGGATCCGGGGAGCTGTTTTTT
-,TRBJ2-2,TRBD2,TRBV7-9,CASSFPRGGRAGELFF,TGTGCCAGCAGCTTTCCCCGGGGGGGAAGAGCCGGGGAGCTGTTTTTT
-,TRBJ1-1,-,TRBV13,CASSPRRGTEAFF,TGTGCCAGCAGCCCCCGGCGCGGCACTGAAGCTTTCTTT
-,TRBJ2-7,-,TRBV11-2,CASSLVLSGGEQYF,TGTGCCAGCAGCTTAGTCCTGTCAGGGGGGGAGCAGTACTTC
once,TRBJ2-1,TRBD2,TRBV5-6,CASSLGGSGFEQFF,TGTGCCAGCAGCTTGGGTGGTAGCGGGTTTGAGCAGTTCTTC
-,TRBJ2-6,-,TRBV19,CASSMVFPTGSGANVLTF,TGTGCCAGTAGTATGGTATTTCCTACGGGATCTGGGGCCAACGTCCTGACTTTC
-,TRBJ2-3,TRBD2,TRBV9,CASSLSGRRADTQYF,TGTGCCAGCAGCCTGAGCGGGAGAAGAGCAGATACGCAGTATTTT
-,TRBJ2-5,-,TRBV6-6,CASSSPEISETQYF,TGTGCCAGCAGCTCTCCAGAGATCTCGGAGACCCAGTACTTC
-,TRBJ1-1,-,TRBV11-1,CASSAYRVGDTEAFF,TGTGCCAGCAGCGCGTACAGGGTTGGGGACACTGAAGCTTTCTTT
-,TRBJ1-2,TRBD1,TRBV7-9,CASSAGTGAHYGYTF,TGTGCCAGCAGCGCCGGGACAGGGGCGCACTATGGCTACACCTTC
-,TRBJ2-1,-,TRBV4-3,CASSQDSLGQYNEQFF,TGCGCCAGCAGCCAAGACAGTCTAGGCCAGTACAATGAGCAGTTCTTC
-,TRBJ1-2,-,TRBV9,CASSVGGSYTF,TGTGCCAGCAGCGTCGGGGGTAGCTACACCTTC
-,TRBJ2-1,TRBD2,TRBV29-1,CSAGLAGGGNEQFF,TGCAGCGCGGGACTAGCGGGAGGTGGCAATGAGCAGTTCTTC
few,TRBJ1-3,-,TRBV5-6,CASSLSFGNTIYF,TGTGCCAGCAGCTTGTCGTTTGGAAACACCATATATTTT
-,TRBJ2-1,-,TRBV7-6,CASSLGGGNEQFF,TGTGCCAGCAGCTTAGGGGGCGGGAATGAGCAGTTCTTC
-,TRBJ1-1,-,TRBV4-1,CASSQIAGWEGTEAFF,TGCGCCAGCAGCCAAATCGCAGGGTGGGAGGGCACTGAAGCTTTCTTT
-,TRBJ1-1,TRBD1,TRBV2,CASRPGQGYTEAFF,TGTGCCAGCAGACCCGGACAGGGTTACACTGAAGCTTTCTTT
-,TRBJ2-2,-,TRBV4-1,CASSPGPLSSNGELFF,TGCGCCAGCAGCCCCGGACCACTAAGCTCCAACGGGGAGCTGTTTTTT
-,TRBJ2-3,TRBD1,TRBV7-6,CASSRRTGGRPDTQYF,TGTGCCAGCAGCCGTAGAACAGGGGGGAGGCCAGATACGCAGTATTTT
-,TRBJ2-5,-,TRBV14,CASSPGKETQYF,TGTGCCAGCAGCCCAGGGAAAGAGACCCAGTACTTC
once,TRBJ1-3,-,TRBV29-1,CSVNSQNTIYF,TGCAGCGTTAATTCTCAAAACACCATATATTTT
-,TRBJ2-1,-,TRBV27,CASSPPLSSYNEQFF,TGTGCCAGCAGTCCTCCACTCTCCTCCTACAATGAGCAGTTCTTC
-,TRBJ2-7,-,TRBV5-1,CASSLGGHYEQYF,TGCGCCAGCAGCTTGGGTGGTCACTACGAGCAGTACTTC
once,TRBJ2-3,TRBD2,TRBV6-6,CASSGTSPNKNTQYF,TGTGCCAGCAGTGGGACTAGCCCCAATAAAAATACGCAGTATTTT
-,TRBJ2-3,TRBD2,TRBV28,CASSRGLAADTDTQYF,TGTGCCAGCAGTAGGGGTCTAGCGGCCGACACAGATACGCAGTATTTT